One and the same sample provided the 20 T cell receptor beta chains below, sequenced in a study of blood T cell repertoires in COVID-19. Assay used: immunoSEQ multiplex PCR; TCRdb lists only in-frame clones, some missing. The sample has some 170,000 clones, approximately 90% seen once. The material sequenced was peripheral blood. Receptors originate from a woman in her seventies with COVID-19, enrolled during active disease.

V usage is TRBV4-1 and J usage is TRBJ2-5, with TRBD2 identical over 14 bases. CDR1 is MGHRA, CDR2 YSYEKL, per germline. V was pared by 3 bases and J by 7 bases, with 7 bases of the junction left unmatched. CDR3 length: 16 amino acids. The CDR3 loop is CASSQGTSGGYGTQYF. The CDR3 region has the DNA TGCGCCAGCAGCCAGGGGACTAGCGGGGGCTACGGGACCCAGTACTTC.

V gene TRBV7-9 combines with J gene TRBJ1-2; possible D gene TRBD1, 5 bases. V was clipped by 2 bases and J by 7 bases, with 17 bases between them. This CDR3 has 15 amino acids. CDR1 is SEHNR and CDR2 is FQNEAQ in the germline V gene (reference sequence). The CDR3 loop is CASSLSADSPSGYTF. In nucleotides, the CDR3 is TGTGCCAGCAGCTTATCTGCTGACAGCCCCAGTGGCTACACCTTC.

This clone showed up just a few times. The V gene is TRBV19, the J gene TRBJ1-2; D gene uncertain. The germline CDR1 and CDR2 sequences are LNHDA and SQIVND (reference sequence). The CDR3 is 14 residues long. CDR3 in amino acids: CASAVMPGNYGYTF. In DNA, the CDR3 is TGTGCTAGCGCGGTGATGCCGGGGAACTATGGCTACACCTTC. Full variable domain (outside the CDR3, taken from reference TRBV19 and TRBJ1-2): DGGITQSPKYLFRKEGQNVTLSCEQNLNHDAMYWYRQDPGQGLRLIYYSQIVNDFQKGDIAEGYSVSREKKESFPLTVTSAQKNPTAFYLCASAVMPGNYGYTFGSGTRLTVV.

This chain connects TRBV28 to TRBJ1-5; a weak D match, TRBD1 (5 bases). V was shortened by 6 bases and J by 2 bases, with 14 bases between the two germline ends. Germline values: CDR1 MDHEN, CDR2 SYDVKM. The CDR3 length is 15 residues. The CDR3 coding sequence is TGTGCCAGCAGCTCACATCAGGGCGGCAATCAGCCCCAGCATTTT. Its protein product is CASSSHQGGNQPQHF.

This clone was found once. The genes are TRBV5-1 and TRBJ2-3, with D unclear. Germline V gene sequence: CDR1 SGHRS, CDR2 YFSETQ. V lost 0 bases and J 1 base, leaving 9 bases between the germline ends. There are 15 residues in the CDR3. This CDR3 is CASSLAGSGTDTQYF. The DNA of the CDR3 is TGCGCCAGCAGCTTGGCAGGATCTGGCACAGATACGCAGTATTTT.

This clone was observed a few times. The chain employs TRBV7-8 and TRBJ2-3, with 14 bases aligning to TRBD2. The length of the CDR3 is 16 residues. Germline-derived CDR1 and CDR2 are SGHVS and FQNEAQ. V lost 4 bases to trimming and J lost 8 bases; unmatched junction nucleotides: 8. The CDR3 region has the DNA TGTGCCAGCAGCTCCAGACTAGCGGGAGGGCCTATTACGCAGTATTTT. Protein: CASSSRLAGGPITQYF.

The chain is built from TRBV18 and TRBJ2-1; TRBD2 matches at 9 bases. With 2 bases clipped from V and 6 bases from J, the junction kept 8 bases outside the gene matches. This CDR3 region has 16 residues. Germline values: CDR1 KGHSH, CDR2 LQKENI. The CDR3 here is CASSPLPSGTLNEQFF. CDR3 bases: TGTGCCAGCTCACCATTACCTAGCGGGACCCTCAATGAGCAGTTCTTC.

The chain employs TRBV18 and TRBJ2-1, with 7 bases fitting TRBD1. The CDR3 spans 13 residues. V lost 6 bases, J lost 4 bases, and 3 bases stayed unmatched. The V gene's germline CDR1 is KGHSH and CDR2 LQKENI. The CDR3 sequence: CASSMGQYNEQFF. CDR3 nucleotide sequence: TGTGCCAGCTCTATGGGACAGTACAATGAGCAGTTCTTC.

The J gene is TRBJ2-7, the V gene TRBV28, with D maybe TRBD1 (5 bases). Germline V gives CDR1 MDHEN, CDR2 SYDVKM. Trimming cost V 2 bases and J 0 bases, with 11 bases left between them. This CDR3 is 15 amino acids long. CDR3 DNA sequence: TGTGCCAGCAGTTTAAACCAGGGCCTCTCCTACGAGCAGTACTTC. This sequence encodes CASSLNQGLSYEQYF.

About this clone itself: The same CDR3 is also encoded by other DNA sequences in this sample. V is TRBV3-1 (or the pseudogene TRBV3-2) and J is TRBJ2-7; weak D call: TRBD2 (5 bases). The CDR3 is made up of 14 amino acids. Looked up from germline, CDR1 is LGHDT and CDR2 is YNNKEL (reference sequence). V lost 0 bases to trimming and J lost 4 bases, with 10 bases between them. The CDR3 reads CASSQEGGSYEQYF. DNA for the CDR3: TGTGCCAGCAGCCAAGAAGGCGGGTCGTACGAGCAGTACTTC.

The V and J genes are TRBV4-2 and TRBJ1-4; D uncertain. Germline V gene data show CDR1 as LGHNA and CDR2 as YNFKEQ. The CDR3 totals 16 residues. V dropped 1 base and J dropped 7 bases, with 16 bases sitting between them. The CDR3 here is CASSQVFGLGSEKLFF. In DNA form, the CDR3 reads TGTGCCAGCAGCCAAGTTTTTGGGCTGGGTAGTGAAAAACTGTTTTTT.

This clone was counted once. The gene calls are TRBV11-3 and TRBJ2-1, with a tentative D call TRBD1 (6 bases). The CDR3 length is 15 residues. The germline V gene encodes CDR1 SGHNT and CDR2 YENEEA. Between the trimmed V and J ends, which lost 6 bases and 2 bases, there was a span of 14 bases. As DNA, the CDR3 is TGTGCCAGCAGTTTAACCGGGACAACCTACAATGAGCAGTTCTTC. It yields the protein CASSLTGTTYNEQFF.

The chain has TRBV6-5 and TRBJ2-1; D uncertain. Trimming removed 2 bases at V and 6 bases at J, with 11 bases between. The CDR3 is 14 amino acids. Germline loops: CDR1 MNHEY, CDR2 SVGAGI. The CDR3 region is CASSYGERVNEQFF. The CDR3 nucleotides read TGTGCCAGCAGTTACGGCGAACGGGTCAATGAGCAGTTCTTC.

This clone was detected only a few times. The CDR3 protein is CAISERTASSYEQYF. The CDR3 DNA sequence: TGTGCCATCAGTGAAAGGACAGCAAGCTCCTACGAGCAGTACTTC. V is TRBV10-3 and J is TRBJ2-7; perhaps TRBD1 as D (6 bases). Trimming shortened V by 3 bases and J by 0 bases, and 12 bases separated the two germline ends. The germline V gene has CDR1 ENHRY and CDR2 SYGVKD. The CDR3 contains 15 residues.

This clone was counted between two and nine times. The chain has TRBV29-1 and TRBJ2-3; tentative D call: TRBD2 (5 bases). Germline values: CDR1 SQVTM, CDR2 ANQGSEA. Trimming removed 8 bases at V and 5 bases at J, with 17 bases between. The CDR3 covers 13 residues. The CDR3 loop reads CSSSGQAGDTQYF. The CDR3 DNA sequence: TGCAGCTCAAGTGGGCAGGCGGGAGATACGCAGTATTTT.

The V and J genes are TRBV30 and TRBJ1-2; D gene uncertain. CDR3 length equals 14 residues. Germline V gene data show CDR1 as GTSNPN and CDR2 as SVGIG (reference sequence). The V and J ends lost 6 bases and 2 bases respectively, with 16 bases between them. CDR3 region: CACSVHTLNYGYTF. The CDR3 nucleotides are TGTGCCTGTTCGGTCCATACCCTAAACTATGGCTACACCTTC.

V and J are TRBV3-1 (or the pseudogene TRBV3-2) and TRBJ1-5, with a possible D match to TRBD1 (6 bases). The germline CDR1 and CDR2 sequences are LGHDT and YNNKEL (reference sequence). The CDR3 runs 14 residues. Trimming took 4 bases from V and 2 from J, leaving 9 bases between them. The CDR3 loop reads CASSLNRGNQPQHF. In DNA, the CDR3 is TGTGCCAGCAGCCTAAACAGGGGCAATCAGCCCCAGCATTTT.

J is TRBJ2-2 and V is TRBV3-1 (or the pseudogene TRBV3-2); D call uncertain. The CDR3 runs 16 residues. The germline V gene has CDR1 LGHDT and CDR2 YNNKEL (reference sequence). The V end was cut by 1 base, the J end by 4 bases, with 13 bases between. CDR3 amino acids: CASSQVNSRVTGELFF. DNA for the CDR3: TGTGCCAGCAGCCAAGTAAACTCTCGGGTCACCGGGGAGCTGTTTTTT.

The sample holds one count of this clone. The rearrangement links TRBV4-1 to TRBJ2-1; tentative D call: TRBD2 (5 bases). The CDR3 is 16 residues long. Trimming left V 2 bases short and J 2 bases short, with 13 bases between. Germline-derived CDR1 and CDR2 are MGHRA and YSYEKL. This CDR3 is CASSQRLGEAYNEQFF. The DNA of the CDR3 is TGCGCCAGCAGCCAAAGGTTGGGAGAGGCCTACAATGAGCAGTTCTTC.

The chain recombines TRBV30 with TRBJ2-3, with 8 bases that match TRBD2. Germline V CDR1 and CDR2: GTSNPN, SVGIG (reference sequence). V shed 3 bases, J shed 4 bases, and the junction held 21 bases outside the gene matches. This CDR3 spans 19 amino acids. The CDR3 bases are TGTGCCTGGAGCGGGAAGTTCCAGCGGGAGTCGGTTAGCGCAGATACGCAGTATTTT. Translating it yields CAWSGKFQRESVSADTQYF.